The 26 T cell receptor beta chains below were found in one sample sequenced in a study of shared clonotypes between healthy human individuals. Clones were read by immunoSEQ multiplex PCR, and TCRdb kept only the in-frame ones, dropping some. Of about a million clones in the sample, approximately 80% were seen once. The sample taken for sequencing was memory CD4+ T cells from PBMCs. The subset here: CD45RA-negative fraction. The receptors derive from a man younger than 30 in good health. Some clones in this sample may be carry-over from other donors' samples.

This clone was seen only a few times. The chain uses TRBV7-9 and TRBJ1-2; tentative D call: TRBD1 (5 bases). The CDR3 is 15 residues long. Trimming removed 1 base from V and 4 bases from J, with 13 bases in between. Per germline, CDR1 SEHNR and CDR2 FQNEAQ (reference sequence). CDR3 in amino acids: CASSLGGGDAYGYTF. The CDR3 coding sequence is TGTGCCAGCAGCTTAGGCGGGGGGGATGCCTATGGCTACACCTTC.

The chain recombines TRBV7-3 with TRBJ2-3; 8 positions agree with TRBD2. Germline CDR1 reads SGHTA; CDR2 reads FQGTGA. V lost 4 bases to trimming and J lost 6 bases; unmatched junction nucleotides: 9. The CDR3 is 15 amino acids. CDR3 in DNA: TGTGCCAGCAGCTCGACGGGGACTAGTAAGGATACGCAGTATTTT. It is translated as CASSSTGTSKDTQYF.

The V gene is TRBV19, the J gene TRBJ2-1, with TRBD1 matching 7 bases. The CDR3 sequence is 13 residues long. With 10 bases clipped from V and 3 bases from J, the junction kept 6 bases outside the gene matches. Germline loops: CDR1 LNHDA, CDR2 SQIVND (reference sequence). The CDR3 coding sequence is TGTGCCACTAGGGGGCACCTCTACAATGAGCAGTTCTTC. This gives the protein CATRGHLYNEQFF.

In the case of this clone: A read error likely explains this, since a far larger clone differs by one base. The gene calls are TRBV6-1 and TRBJ2-7; D uncertain. CDR3 length: 14 amino acids. Looked up from germline, CDR1 is MNHNS and CDR2 is SASEGT. V was shortened by 3 bases and J by 6 bases, with 15 bases between the two germline ends. The CDR3 here is CASSDKWSPSEQYF. In nucleotides, the CDR3 is TGTGCCAGCAGTGACAAGTGGTCCCCCTCCGAGCAGTACTTC.

The V call is TRBV5-1, the J call TRBJ2-7, with D possibly being TRBD1 (6 bases). This CDR3 region has 15 residues. Deletions cut 4 bases from V and 7 bases from J, with 21 bases between. CDR1 and CDR2 from the germline V gene are SGHRS and YFSETQ. In DNA, the CDR3 is TGCGCCAGCAGCCTAGGACAGTCAACCCTTGATGAGCAGTACTTC. Protein: CASSLGQSTLDEQYF.

This chain joins TRBV5-4 and TRBJ2-5, with 7 bases aligning to TRBD2. This CDR3 has 13 amino acids. V shed 4 bases and J 3 bases; nucleotides not matched to a gene: 3. Germline V gene sequence: CDR1 SGHNT, CDR2 YYREEE (reference sequence). CDR3 sequence (DNA): TGTGCCAGCAGCGGACTAGTGAAAGAGACCCAGTACTTC. Its translation: CASSGLVKETQYF.

The chain carries TRBV2 and TRBJ2-3; 8 bases map to TRBD2. The CDR3 runs 15 residues. CDR1 SNHLY and CDR2 FYNNEI come from the germline V gene. Trimming cost V 5 bases and J 6 bases; bases outside gene matches: 10. The CDR3 protein is CASSPWGSGTDTQYF. In DNA, the CDR3 is TGTGCCAGCAGTCCGTGGGGTAGCGGGACGGATACGCAGTATTTT.

This sequence joins TRBV9 and TRBJ2-1; 9 nucleotides align to TRBD1. The CDR3 runs to 15 residues. Germline V gives CDR1 SGDLS, CDR2 YYNGEE. V lost 0 bases, J lost 10 bases, and 8 bases stayed unmatched. The CDR3 coding sequence is TGTGCCAGCAGCGTAGGGACAGGGGAGAACAGAGAGCAGTTCTTC. Amino acid sequence: CASSVGTGENREQFF.

The CDR3 sequence: CASSFGVTFSDLTYEQYF. Here the CDR3 DNA reads TGTGCCAGCAGCTTCGGGGTGACATTCTCGGACCTTACCTACGAGCAGTACTTC. This rearrangement joins TRBV11-2 to TRBJ2-7; D may be TRBD2 (5 bases). Between the trimmed V and J ends, which lost 3 bases and 2 bases, there was a span of 23 bases. Germline V gene data show CDR1 as SGHAT and CDR2 as FQNNGV. The CDR3 is 18 residues long.

V is TRBV28 and J is TRBJ2-3, with TRBD1 as a possible D gene (5 bases). The germline CDR1 and CDR2 sequences are MDHEN and SYDVKM. Between the trimmed V and J ends, which lost 6 bases and 0 bases, there was a span of 13 bases. The CDR3 has 15 residues. DNA for the CDR3: TGTGCCAGCAGCCCCGACGGACATAGCACAGATACGCAGTATTTT. Its translation: CASSPDGHSTDTQYF. Combining the CDR3 with reference TRBV28 and TRBJ2-3 gives the whole variable domain DVKVTQSSRYLVKRTGEKVFLECVQDMDHENMFWYRQDPGLGLRLIYFSYDVKMKEKGDIPEGYSVSREKKERFSLILESASTNQTSMYLCASSPDGHSTDTQYFGPGTRLTVL.

A note on this clone: Distinct nucleotide sequences in the sample also encode this CDR3. This sequence joins TRBV27 and TRBJ1-1, with D unresolved. CDR3 length: 14 amino acids. CDR1 is MNHEY and CDR2 is SMNVEV in the germline V gene (reference sequence). V lost 3 bases and J lost 0, with 8 bases in between. The CDR3 reads CASSFRPMNTEAFF. The DNA of the CDR3 is TGTGCCAGCAGTTTTCGGCCCATGAACACTGAAGCTTTCTTT.

V gene TRBV27 combines with J gene TRBJ1-3; a possible D gene is TRBD1 (5 bases). Trimming shortened V by 8 bases and J by 4 bases, and 18 bases separated the two germline ends. This CDR3 has 15 residues. In germline, CDR1 is MNHEY, CDR2 SMNVEV (reference sequence). The CDR3 nucleotides are TGTGCCAGCGGGCAGACAGCCGCCCCAGGAAACACCATATATTTT. This codes for CASGQTAAPGNTIYF.

The rearrangement uses TRBV18 and TRBJ2-7, with no clear D. The V gene lost 5 bases and the J gene lost 6 bases, with 14 bases spanning the gap. The CDR3 spans 13 residues. The germline V gene has CDR1 KGHSH and CDR2 LQKENI. The CDR3 DNA follows: TGTGCCAGCTCAGAGACTGGTCTTCGCGAGCAGTACTTC. Its protein product is CASSETGLREQYF.

The chain recombines TRBV28 with TRBJ2-2, with 8 bases that match TRBD1. From germline, CDR1 is MDHEN and CDR2 SYDVKM. Losses at the gene ends were 3 bases for V and 6 bases for J; bases not matched to a gene: 3. The CDR3 contains 14 residues. The CDR3 reads CASSLSQGAGELFF. CDR3 in DNA: TGTGCCAGCAGTTTGTCACAGGGGGCCGGGGAGCTGTTTTTT.

The rearrangement joins TRBV4-1 to TRBJ2-5; D possibly corresponds to TRBD2 (5 bases). CDR1 MGHRA and CDR2 YSYEKL come from the germline V gene. This CDR3 has 13 amino acids. V lost 5 bases and J lost 4, with 11 bases in between. The CDR3 here is CASSLGVRETQYF. For the CDR3, the DNA is TGCGCCAGCAGCTTGGGAGTGCGAGAGACCCAGTACTTC.

The chain recombines TRBV28 with TRBJ2-2; D ambiguous. This CDR3 region has 12 residues. V was shortened by 3 bases and J by 7 bases, with 6 bases between the two germline ends. Germline V CDR1 and CDR2: MDHEN, SYDVKM. CDR3 loop: CASSFIGGELFF. The CDR3 DNA follows: TGTGCCAGCAGTTTCATAGGCGGGGAGCTGTTTTTT.

The chain uses TRBV5-6 and TRBJ2-7; 8 bases align to TRBD1. V trimming: 1 base; J trimming: 6 bases; junction bases outside the gene matches: 9. The CDR3 is made up of 15 amino acids. The germline V gene has CDR1 SGHDT and CDR2 YYEEEE. The CDR3 DNA sequence: TGTGCCAGCAGCTTGTTCCAGGGGGCGGCTGGCGAGCAGTACTTC. Residues: CASSLFQGAAGEQYF.

Of note for this clone: Different DNA sequences within this sample yield the same CDR3. This chain links TRBV28 with TRBJ1-5; D not certain. Trimming removed 4 bases from V and 0 bases from J, with 4 bases in between. The CDR3 length is 13 residues. Germline CDR1 is MDHEN and CDR2 is SYDVKM. The CDR3 sequence is CASSWGSNQPQHF. The CDR3, as DNA: TGTGCCAGCAGTTGGGGTAGCAATCAGCCCCAGCATTTT.

The rearrangement links TRBV19 to TRBJ1-5; no firm D call. The CDR3 runs 13 residues. The V end was cut by 1 base, the J end by 2 bases, with 3 bases between. In germline, CDR1 is LNHDA, CDR2 SQIVND (reference sequence). Here the CDR3 reads CASSIARNQPQHF. DNA for the CDR3: TGTGCCAGTAGTATAGCTCGCAATCAGCCCCAGCATTTT. Complete variable domain (other parts from reference TRBV19 and TRBJ1-5): DGGITQSPKYLFRKEGQNVTLSCEQNLNHDAMYWYRQDPGQGLRLIYYSQIVNDFQKGDIAEGYSVSREKKESFPLTVTSAQKNPTAFYLCASSIARNQPQHFGDGTRLSIL.

As for this clone: Other DNA sequences from this sample encode an identical CDR3 as well. The rearrangement uses TRBV11-2 and TRBJ1-5; 7 bases align to TRBD1. The germline V gene encodes CDR1 SGHAT and CDR2 FQNNGV. The CDR3 has 14 residues. J was trimmed by 2 bases and V by 5 bases; bases with no gene match: 3. The CDR3 DNA is TGTGCCAGCAGCCGAGGGGGCGGCAATCAGCCCCAGCATTTT. Protein sequence: CASSRGGGNQPQHF.

The V call is TRBV2, the J call TRBJ1-2, with a tentative D call TRBD1 (5 bases). The CDR3 runs to 14 residues. Trimming took off 3 bases at V and 4 bases at J, with 12 bases between the two ends. Germline lookup yields CDR1 SNHLY and CDR2 FYNNEI. The CDR3 loop reads CASSDWDVGYGYTF. The DNA for the CDR3 is TGTGCCAGCAGTGACTGGGACGTTGGCTATGGCTACACCTTC. Drawing the rest from reference TRBV2 and TRBJ1-2, the complete variable domain is EPEVTQTPSHQVTQMGQEVILRCVPISNHLYFYWYRQILGQKVEFLVSFYNNEISEKSEIFDDQFSVERPDGSNFTLKIRSTKLEDSAMYFCASSDWDVGYGYTFGSGTRLTVV.

This clone was found many times. Other nucleotide sequences from this sample produce the same CDR3. The rearrangement uses TRBV30 and TRBJ1-1, with 7 nucleotides matching TRBD1. The CDR3 is 13 amino acids. Per germline, CDR1 GTSNPN and CDR2 SVGIG (reference sequence). Trimming cost V 2 bases and J 0 bases; bases outside gene matches: 0. The CDR3 loop is CAWSTGVNTEAFF. The DNA of the CDR3 is TGTGCCTGGAGTACAGGGGTGAACACTGAAGCTTTCTTT.

This clone came up a few times. This sequence joins TRBV9 and TRBJ2-2; 8 bases map to TRBD1. This CDR3 is built from 16 residues. V shed 3 bases, J shed 0 bases, and the junction held 4 bases outside the gene matches. Germline V gene data show CDR1 as SGDLS and CDR2 as YYNGEE. The CDR3 DNA is TGTGCCAGCAGCGCACAGACAGGGGCGAACACCGGGGAGCTGTTTTTT. Translating gives CASSAQTGANTGELFF.

The chain has TRBV28 and TRBJ1-5; 8 bases align to TRBD1. The V gene's germline CDR1 is MDHEN and CDR2 SYDVKM. The CDR3 totals 15 residues. V lost 5 bases and J lost 1; bases outside the gene matches: 4. In nucleotides, the CDR3 is TGTGCCAGCAGTCGCAGGGGGCGCAGCAATCAGCCCCAGCATTTT. Protein sequence: CASSRRGRSNQPQHF.

The chain combines TRBV7-8 with TRBJ1-5; D unclear. The CDR3 totals 14 residues. Germline CDR1 and CDR2: SGHVS and FQNEAQ. Trimming took 2 bases from V and 2 from J, leaving 7 bases between them. The CDR3 bases are TGTGCCAGCAGCTTATTATTGGGCAATCAGCCCCAGCATTTT. Amino acid sequence: CASSLLLGNQPQHF. The variable domain in full, completed from reference TRBV7-8 and TRBJ1-5, reads GAGVSQSPRYKVAKRGQDVALRCDPISGHVSLFWYQQALGQGPEFLTYFQNEAQLDKSGLPSDRFFAERPEGSVSTLKIQRTQQEDSAVYLCASSLLLGNQPQHFGDGTRLSIL.

The chain recombines TRBV7-9 with TRBJ2-3; D remains unclear. Trimming cost V 1 base and J 10 bases, with 9 bases left between them. The CDR3 extends over 12 amino acids. Germline V gene data show CDR1 as SEHNR and CDR2 as FQNEAQ (reference sequence). CDR3 bases: TGTGCCAGCAGCTTAGAGGCTCCTTCGCAGTATTTT. Protein product: CASSLEAPSQYF.